The clone carrying this T cell receptor (beta chain) was detected many times. Its antigen is currently unknown. The cohort's ophthalmopathy patients, a group with duration under 3 months, had a Clinical Activity Score of at least 3 and a NOSPECS grade of at least 4. Out of less than 12 ml of fresh peripheral blood came the PBMCs. Amplification yielded TCR beta CDR3 regions, with RNA transcripts as the source. HTBI primers were employed in a first-round RT-PCR of the TCR CDR3. TCRdb re-analysed the multiplex PCR reads in MiXCR, keeping a single row per CDR3 protein. The sample has around 490,000 distinct CDR3 sequences; just under 20% are singletons. The CDR3 sequence is 17 residues long. The germline V gene has CDR1 MGHRA and CDR2 YSYEKL. The V gene lost 4 bases and the J gene lost 5 bases, with 21 bases spanning the gap. The data belong to a study of T cells in Graves' hyperthyroidism and ophthalmopathy. The wider study: The blood sample was taken at first diagnosis, before treatment began. Study conclusions and caveats: Blood held most thyroid clonotypes expanded above 0.001 frequency.

The sequenced sample consisted of blood. The sequence came from a man aged 40-50 years with Graves' ophthalmopathy. This chain uses TRBV4-1 with TRBJ1-5; tentatively, D is TRBD1 (5 bases). The chain's CDR3 is CASSPQEPRGAYQPQHF. The CDR3 bases are TGCGCCAGCAGCCCTCAGGAGCCTCGGGGCGCTTATCAGCCCCAGCATTTT.